Here is one TCR beta chain with its context. Antigen: not known. The data originate from a study of post-analysis software for immune sequencing data. Whole-study context: Several disease courses (relapsing-remitting, secondary progressive and progressive-relapsing) of multiple sclerosis were included.

General observations from the study: With TRBV5-6, TRBV5-1 and TRBV20-1 included, about five TRBV segments were more frequent in patients than in controls. Compared against controls, patients with multiple sclerosis displayed significantly lower normalized Chao1 diversity. The authors found that F measure strongly co-clustered same-batch samples.

The library was made from cDNA and included unique molecular identifiers. The authors obtained roughly 550,000 cDNA molecules from around 0.96 to 9.9 million T cells. In TCRdb, the PCR reads were re-called with MiXCR into one record per CDR3 protein. The data contain 600,000 to 750,000 distinct CDR3 sequences, approximately 59% of them singletons. The J segment lost 8 bases and the V segment lost 4 bases, leaving 10 bases of the junction unmatched. Looked up from germline, CDR1 is MDHEN and CDR2 is SYDVKM. CDR3 length: 15 amino acids. The sample was blood. The sequence came from a girl aged 2 to 10 with multiple sclerosis. The genes are TRBV28 and TRBJ2-1; TRBD1 matches 8 bases. This CDR3 is CASSYRAGGWDEQFF. The CDR3 DNA follows: TGTGCCAGCAGTTATAGGGCAGGGGGCTGGGATGAGCAGTTCTTC.